A single sample is the source of the 32 T cell receptor beta chains below, sequenced in a study of shared clonotypes between healthy human individuals. The repertoire was sequenced with immunoSEQ multiplex PCR; TCRdb's copy has only in-frame clones and lacks some. The sample consists of 560,000 or so clones, around 96% of them appearing once. Naive CD8 populations comprised CD45RO-negative cells positively selected for CCR7, excluding terminally differentiated effector memory CD45RA+ cells. The sequencing sample was made of naive CD8+ T cells sorted from blood. All receptors come from a woman aged 30 to 39 in good health.

J is TRBJ2-7 and V is TRBV29-1; tentatively, D is TRBD2 (6 bases). The CDR3 runs 13 residues. The V end was cut by 4 bases, the J end by 0 bases, with 10 bases between. CDR1 and CDR2 (germline): SQVTM, ANQGSEA. The CDR3 sequence: CSVGGGDSYEQYF. The CDR3 DNA reads as TGCAGCGTTGGGGGCGGGGACTCCTACGAGCAGTACTTC.

The rearrangement joins TRBV29-1 to TRBJ2-2; 9 nucleotides match TRBD1. The CDR3 has 17 amino acids. V was pared by 1 base and J by 1 base, with 7 bases of the junction left unmatched. CDR1 and CDR2 (germline): SQVTM, ANQGSEA. CDR3: CSVEVGGTGWNTGELFF. DNA of the CDR3: TGCAGCGTTGAAGTAGGGGGGACAGGGTGGAACACCGGGGAGCTGTTTTTT.

This chain joins TRBV4-2 and TRBJ2-5; the match to TRBD2 covers 12 bases. Germline CDR1 and CDR2: LGHNA and YNFKEQ. V lost 0 bases, J lost 6 bases, and 5 bases stayed unmatched. This CDR3 is 16 amino acids long. CDR3 in amino acids: CASSQEASGRAKTQYF. For the CDR3, the DNA is TGTGCCAGCAGCCAAGAGGCTAGCGGGAGGGCTAAGACCCAGTACTTC.

This clone was recorded only once. The V and J genes are TRBV9 and TRBJ2-7; 7 bases line up with TRBD2. The CDR3 has 14 amino acids. The ends lost 2 bases at V and 6 bases at J; junction bases unmatched: 8. CDR1 SGDLS and CDR2 YYNGEE come from the germline V gene. CDR3 sequence (DNA): TGTGCCAGCAGCGTGGGGGGAGGGCCCGGCGAGCAGTACTTC. It is translated as CASSVGGGPGEQYF. Looking up the rest from reference TRBV9 and TRBJ2-7 gives the full variable domain: DSGVTQTPKHLITATGQRVTLRCSPRSGDLSVYWYQQSLDQGLQFLIQYYNGEERAKGNILERFSAQQFPDLHSELNLSSLELGDSALYFCASSVGGGPGEQYFGPGTRLTVT.

DNA of the CDR3: TGTGCCAGCAGCCAAGATCCCCAGGTCCTACTTGACACTGAAGCTTTCTTT. This gives the protein CASSQDPQVLLDTEAFF. The rearrangement joins TRBV4-2 to TRBJ1-1; D unclear. In germline, CDR1 is LGHNA, CDR2 YNFKEQ. CDR3 length: 17 residues. Trimming took off 0 bases at V and 3 bases at J, with 17 bases between the two ends.

This clone was counted a single time. The CDR3 loop reads CATRPGLAEYNEQFF. The CDR3 nucleotides read TGTGCCACCCGACCGGGACTAGCGGAGTACAATGAGCAGTTCTTC. V is TRBV7-9 and J is TRBJ2-1; TRBD2 matches at 11 bases. The CDR3 is 15 amino acids. CDR1 and CDR2 (germline): SEHNR, FQNEAQ (reference sequence). Losses at the gene ends were 10 bases for V and 4 bases for J; bases not matched to a gene: 9.

The CDR3 loop is CAISDGEYYEQYF. CDR3 in DNA: TGTGCCATCAGTGACGGAGAATACTACGAGCAGTACTTC. This chain joins TRBV10-3 and TRBJ2-7; unclear D gene. The CDR3 extends over 13 amino acids. The V gene's germline CDR1 is ENHRY and CDR2 SYGVKD. Between the trimmed V and J ends, which lost 3 bases and 3 bases, there was a span of 9 bases.

J is TRBJ1-5 and V is TRBV19; TRBD1 agrees at 10 bases. Germline CDR1 is LNHDA and CDR2 is SQIVND (reference sequence). The CDR3 covers 14 residues. V lost 5 bases to trimming and J lost 8 bases; unmatched junction nucleotides: 6. The CDR3 protein is CASSSGTGVEPQHF. Here the CDR3 DNA reads TGTGCCAGTAGTTCCGGGACAGGGGTCGAGCCCCAGCATTTT.

This rearrangement joins TRBV7-9 to TRBJ2-7; weak D call: TRBD2 (6 bases). The germline gives CDR1 SEHNR, CDR2 FQNEAQ (reference sequence). The CDR3 is 14 amino acids. The V gene lost 5 bases and the J gene lost 3 bases, with 14 bases spanning the gap. The CDR3 DNA is TGTGCCAGCAGCCCGGCTGGAGGGGTCTACGAGCAGTACTTC. Protein: CASSPAGGVYEQYF. Together with reference TRBV7-9 and TRBJ2-7, the CDR3 gives the full variable domain: DTGVSQNPRHKITKRGQNVTFRCDPISEHNRLYWYRQTLGQGPEFLTYFQNEAQLEKSRLLSDRFSAERPKGSFSTLEIQRTEQGDSAMYLCASSPAGGVYEQYFGPGTRLTVT.

The chain couples TRBV28 to TRBJ2-7; D unclear. The CDR3 runs to 14 residues. Germline values: CDR1 MDHEN, CDR2 SYDVKM. V lost 2 bases to trimming and J lost 3 bases, with 11 bases between them. The CDR3 sequence: CASSLLRWNYEQYF. The DNA for the CDR3 is TGTGCCAGCAGTTTACTTCGCTGGAACTACGAGCAGTACTTC.

The J gene is TRBJ2-5, the V gene TRBV21-1; the table assigns TRBD2, which was not confirmed against the DNA. TRBV21-1 is reported as a pseudogene. The CDR3 consists of 15 residues. CDR3 nucleotides: TGTGCCAGCAGTTCTAGCGGGGTGGGGGTAGAGACCCAGTACTTC. It yields the protein CASSSSGVGVETQYF.

The chain joins TRBV7-2 to TRBJ2-2; 7 bases fit TRBD1. Trimming removed 4 bases from V and 6 bases from J; junction bases left unmatched: 5. The CDR3 has 14 amino acids. Per germline, CDR1 SGHTA and CDR2 FQGNSA. The CDR3 spells CASSSPGTAGELFF. For the CDR3, the DNA is TGTGCCAGCAGCTCCCCAGGGACAGCCGGGGAGCTGTTTTTT.

The CDR3 DNA is TGTGCCAGCAGTTTATCCGTCACAGATACGCAGTATTTT. It codes for CASSLSVTDTQYF. The V gene is TRBV27, the J gene TRBJ2-3, with D unresolved. CDR1 is MNHEY and CDR2 is SMNVEV in the germline V gene (reference sequence). This CDR3 has 13 amino acids. The V end was cut by 0 bases, the J end by 2 bases, with 3 bases between.

The V call is TRBV10-2, the J call TRBJ2-7; 11 bases match TRBD1. Losses at the gene ends were 1 base for V and 7 bases for J; bases not matched to a gene: 6. Germline assignment: CDR1 WSHSY and CDR2 SAAADI. This CDR3 has 15 residues. The CDR3: CASSEFGQGATEQYF. CDR3 nucleotides: TGCGCCAGCAGTGAGTTCGGACAGGGGGCGACTGAGCAGTACTTC.

The chain uses TRBV6-4 and TRBJ2-7; 10 bases fit TRBD1. Germline trimming cut 5 bases from V and 3 bases from J; bases unmatched to any gene: 7. Germline V CDR1 and CDR2: MRHNA, SNTAGT. This CDR3 is 15 amino acids long. Here the CDR3 reads CASSKRDRGGYEQYF. The DNA of the CDR3 is TGTGCCAGCAGTAAAAGGGACAGGGGCGGCTACGAGCAGTACTTC.

The rearrangement links TRBV5-4 to TRBJ2-5; TRBD2 agrees at 10 bases. Trimming removed 3 bases from V and 5 bases from J; junction bases left unmatched: 4. This CDR3 comprises 14 residues. Looked up from germline, CDR1 is SGHNT and CDR2 is YYREEE (reference sequence). CDR3 nucleotides: TGTGCCAGCAGCTCCCTAGCGGGAGAGGAGACCCAGTACTTC. This translates into CASSSLAGEETQYF.

In this sample, this clone turned up once. The chain is built from TRBV28 and TRBJ2-7, with unresolved D. V gave up 2 bases and J gave up 1 base, with 12 bases separating them. CDR3 length: 15 amino acids. Germline V gene sequence: CDR1 MDHEN, CDR2 SYDVKM. Here the CDR3 DNA reads TGTGCCAGCAGTTTAAGGCGAGGCAGGTCCTACGAGCAGTACTTC. It specifies CASSLRRGRSYEQYF.

This rearrangement joins TRBV29-1 to TRBJ2-1; the match to TRBD2 covers 9 bases. The trim removed 6 bases at V and 6 bases at J, leaving 9 bases unmatched. This CDR3 region has 14 residues. Germline V lookup: CDR1 SQVTM, CDR2 ANQGSEA. The CDR3 DNA is TGCAGCGTAGTTACTAGCGGGTTCGGCAATGAGCAGTTCTTC. This encodes CSVVTSGFGNEQFF.

The chain combines TRBV5-4 with TRBJ2-5; D remains ambiguous. Germline-derived CDR1 and CDR2 are SGHNT and YYREEE (reference sequence). The CDR3 runs to 12 residues. Trimming removed 3 bases from V and 9 bases from J, with 12 bases in between. This CDR3 is CASSSGSGPQYF. CDR3 nucleotide sequence: TGTGCCAGCAGCTCCGGGTCTGGGCCCCAGTACTTC.

This chain joins TRBV2 and TRBJ2-7; a weak D match, TRBD1 (6 bases). CDR1 and CDR2 (germline): SNHLY, FYNNEI. CDR3 length: 15 residues. V lost 10 bases, J lost 7 bases, and 26 bases lay in between. In nucleotides, the CDR3 is TGTGCCATCACGATTCAGGGGTTTCCGGTTTTAGAGCAGTACTTC. Its protein is CAITIQGFPVLEQYF.

This chain links TRBV2 with TRBJ1-5; TRBD1 is a possible D gene (5 bases). The germline gives CDR1 SNHLY, CDR2 FYNNEI. Trimming cost V 1 base and J 4 bases, with 20 bases left between them. The CDR3 consists of 18 residues. CDR3 residues: CASSEDGQGAWGNQPQHF. The CDR3 region has the DNA TGTGCCAGCAGTGAAGATGGTCAGGGAGCCTGGGGGAATCAGCCCCAGCATTTT.

The rearrangement joins TRBV6-1 to TRBJ2-1; 8 bases agree with TRBD2. The CDR3 is made up of 14 amino acids. The V gene end was trimmed by 3 bases and the J gene end by 15 bases; junction bases not matched to a gene: 13. The germline CDR1 and CDR2 sequences are MNHNS and SASEGT. CDR3 loop: CASSDKSGLALSFF. The CDR3 coding sequence is TGTGCCAGCAGTGACAAATCAGGACTAGCTCTCTCGTTCTTC.

The rearrangement uses TRBV5-6 and TRBJ1-1; D remains ambiguous. This CDR3 comprises 14 residues. CDR1 SGHDT and CDR2 YYEEEE come from the germline V gene. Trimming removed 0 bases from V and 3 bases from J, with 9 bases in between. CDR3 region: CASSLGRLYTEAFF. The CDR3 nucleotides are TGTGCCAGCAGCTTGGGCAGACTTTACACTGAAGCTTTCTTT.

The chain links TRBV28 to TRBJ2-5; a possible D gene is TRBD1 (6 bases). The J call may be incorrect, as the DNA end agrees better with TRBJ2-7. The germline V gene has CDR1 MDHEN and CDR2 SYDVKM. This CDR3 has 14 residues. The CDR3 is CASSHRQATYEQYF. The DNA for the CDR3 is TGTGCCAGCAGTCATCGACAGGCTACCTACGAGCAGTACTTC.

The V gene is TRBV11-3, the J gene TRBJ2-1, with D unclear. V lost 5 bases and J 1 base, leaving 15 bases between the germline ends. The CDR3 extends over 16 amino acids. The V gene's germline CDR1 is SGHNT and CDR2 YENEEA. The CDR3 coding sequence is TGTGCCAGCAGCCCGTATCCGGCGGAGTCCTACAATGAGCAGTTCTTC. The encoded protein is CASSPYPAESYNEQFF.

The chain links TRBV27 to TRBJ2-1, with 11 bases identical to TRBD2. The CDR3 contains 17 residues. V lost 3 bases, J lost 2 bases, and 6 bases stayed unmatched. Germline CDR1 reads MNHEY; CDR2 reads SMNVEV (reference sequence). CDR3 nucleotide sequence: TGTGCCAGCAGTTTCGTTCTAGCGGGAGGACCCTACAATGAGCAGTTCTTC. It specifies CASSFVLAGGPYNEQFF.

There are a few counts of this clone. The V and J genes are TRBV5-4 and TRBJ2-5; D uncertain. The V end was cut by 4 bases, the J end by 3 bases, with 7 bases between. Germline CDR1 is SGHNT and CDR2 is YYREEE (reference sequence). The CDR3 is made up of 12 amino acids. The CDR3 nucleotides are TGTGCCAGCAGCCATGACGAAGAGACCCAGTACTTC. This gives the protein CASSHDEETQYF.

This sequence joins TRBV10-1 and TRBJ2-6, with 9 positions matching TRBD2. Germline CDR1 and CDR2: WNHNN and SYGVQD (reference sequence). Trimming removed 3 bases from V and 1 base from J; junction bases left unmatched: 4. The CDR3 runs to 17 residues. The CDR3 loop reads CASSDGGRGSGANVLTF. DNA of the CDR3: TGCGCCAGCAGTGACGGCGGGAGGGGGTCTGGGGCCAACGTCCTGACTTTC.

This chain joins TRBV18 and TRBJ1-2; possible D gene TRBD1, 5 bases. Germline loops: CDR1 KGHSH, CDR2 LQKENI. The CDR3 sequence is 14 residues long. V was trimmed by 0 bases and J by 6 bases, leaving 11 bases between them. CDR3 region: CASSPPGVLDGYTF. CDR3 nucleotides: TGTGCCAGCTCACCACCGGGGGTATTGGATGGCTACACCTTC.

This chain joins TRBV6-6 and TRBJ1-5; D remains unclear. CDR1 MNHNY and CDR2 SVGAGI come from the germline V gene (reference sequence). Trimming removed 4 bases from V and 3 bases from J, with 7 bases in between. The CDR3 extends over 13 amino acids. In DNA form, the CDR3 reads TGTGCCAGCAGTTGGGAATACAATCAGCCCCAGCATTTT. It yields the protein CASSWEYNQPQHF.

A single count supports this clone. This sample also contains other DNA sequences that code for the same CDR3. The V call is TRBV5-6, the J call TRBJ2-7; D is unresolved. This CDR3 has 14 residues. Germline-derived CDR1 and CDR2 are SGHDT and YYEEEE. V was cut by 0 bases and J by 2 bases, with 9 bases left in between. For the CDR3, the DNA is TGTGCCAGCAGCTTGGGACTGGGAACCTACGAGCAGTACTTC. This translates into CASSLGLGTYEQYF.

The CDR3 DNA reads TGCGCCAGCAGCGGCGGAGGGGAGCAGTTCTTC. It yields the protein CASSGGGEQFF. The chain uses TRBV5-1 and TRBJ2-1; the D gene is possibly TRBD2 (6 bases). This CDR3 spans 11 amino acids. V lost 4 bases and J lost 10, with 9 bases in between. The germline V gene encodes CDR1 SGHRS and CDR2 YFSETQ.